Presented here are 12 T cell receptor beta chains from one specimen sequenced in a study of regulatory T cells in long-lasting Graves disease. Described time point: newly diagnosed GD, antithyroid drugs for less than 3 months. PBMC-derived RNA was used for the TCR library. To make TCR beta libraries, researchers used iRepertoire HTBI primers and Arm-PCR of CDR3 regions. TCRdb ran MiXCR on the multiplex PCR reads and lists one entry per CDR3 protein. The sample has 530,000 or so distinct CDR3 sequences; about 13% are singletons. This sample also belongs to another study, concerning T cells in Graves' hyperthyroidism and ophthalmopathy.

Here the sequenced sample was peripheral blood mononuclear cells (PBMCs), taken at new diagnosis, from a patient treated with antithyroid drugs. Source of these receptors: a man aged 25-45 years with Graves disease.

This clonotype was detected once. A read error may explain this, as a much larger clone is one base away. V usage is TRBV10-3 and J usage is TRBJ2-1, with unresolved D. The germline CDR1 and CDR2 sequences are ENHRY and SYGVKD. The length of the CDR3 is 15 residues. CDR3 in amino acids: CATLEELGSTDEQSF. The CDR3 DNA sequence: TGTGCCACCCTCGAGGAACTCGGGTCGACGGATGAGCAGTCCTTC.

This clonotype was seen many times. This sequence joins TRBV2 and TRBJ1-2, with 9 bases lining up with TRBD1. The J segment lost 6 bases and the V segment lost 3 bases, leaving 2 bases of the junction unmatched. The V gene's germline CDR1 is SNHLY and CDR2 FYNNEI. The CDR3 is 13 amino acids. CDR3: CASSEGQGHGYTF. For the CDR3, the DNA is TGTGCCAGCAGTGAGGGACAGGGCCATGGCTACACCTTC.

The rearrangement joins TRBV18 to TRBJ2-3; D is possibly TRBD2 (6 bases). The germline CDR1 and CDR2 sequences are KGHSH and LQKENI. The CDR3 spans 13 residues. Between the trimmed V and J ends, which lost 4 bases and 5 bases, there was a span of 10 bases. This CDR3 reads CASSRGIGDTQYF. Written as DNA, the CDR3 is TGTGCCAGCTCACGCGGGATTGGAGATACGCAGTATTTT.

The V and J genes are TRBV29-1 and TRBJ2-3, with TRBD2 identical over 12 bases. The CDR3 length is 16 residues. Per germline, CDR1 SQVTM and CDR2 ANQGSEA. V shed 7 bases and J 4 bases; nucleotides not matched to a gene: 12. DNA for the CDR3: TGCAGCGGGCGACTAGCGGGAGACGCCCGCCCAGATACGCAGTATTTT. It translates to CSGRLAGDARPDTQYF.

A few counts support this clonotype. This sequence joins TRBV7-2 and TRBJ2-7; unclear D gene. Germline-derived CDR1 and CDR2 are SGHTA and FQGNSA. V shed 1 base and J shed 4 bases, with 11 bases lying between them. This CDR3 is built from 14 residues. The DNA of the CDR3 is TGTGCCAGCAGCTTAGAACACGCCTGGTACGAGCAGTACTTC. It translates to CASSLEHAWYEQYF.

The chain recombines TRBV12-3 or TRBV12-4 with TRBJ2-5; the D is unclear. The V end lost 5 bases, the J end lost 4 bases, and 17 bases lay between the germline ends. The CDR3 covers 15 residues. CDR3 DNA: TGTGCCAGCAGTCCCCCTCGAGTGCTCGGAGAGACCCAGTACTTC. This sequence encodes CASSPPRVLGETQYF.

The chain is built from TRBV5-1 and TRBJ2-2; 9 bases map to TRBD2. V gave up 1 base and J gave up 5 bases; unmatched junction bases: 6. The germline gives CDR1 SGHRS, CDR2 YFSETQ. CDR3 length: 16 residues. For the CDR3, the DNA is TGCGCCAGCAGCTTGAGTAGCGGGAGTCGGACCGGGGAGCTGTTTTTT. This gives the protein CASSLSSGSRTGELFF.

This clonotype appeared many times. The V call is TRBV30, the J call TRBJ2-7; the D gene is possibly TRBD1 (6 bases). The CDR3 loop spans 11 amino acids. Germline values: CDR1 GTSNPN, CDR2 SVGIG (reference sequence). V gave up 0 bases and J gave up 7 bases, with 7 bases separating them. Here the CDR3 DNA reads TGTGCCTGGAGTGTCCAGGGGGAGCAGTACTTC. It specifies CAWSVQGEQYF. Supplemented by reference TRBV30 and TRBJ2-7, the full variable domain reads SQTIHQWPATLVQPVGSPLSLECTVEGTSNPNLYWYRQAAGRGLQLLFYSVGIGQISSEVPQNLSASRPQDRQFILSSKKLLLSDSGFYLCAWSVQGEQYFGPGTRLTVT.

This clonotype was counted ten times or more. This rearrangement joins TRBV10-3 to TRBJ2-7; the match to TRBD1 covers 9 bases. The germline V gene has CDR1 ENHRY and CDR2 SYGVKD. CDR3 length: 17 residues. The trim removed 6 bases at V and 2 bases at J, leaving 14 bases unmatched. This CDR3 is CAISHAVLRDRAYEQYF. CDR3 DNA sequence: TGTGCCATCAGCCATGCGGTGCTCCGGGACAGGGCCTACGAGCAGTACTTC.

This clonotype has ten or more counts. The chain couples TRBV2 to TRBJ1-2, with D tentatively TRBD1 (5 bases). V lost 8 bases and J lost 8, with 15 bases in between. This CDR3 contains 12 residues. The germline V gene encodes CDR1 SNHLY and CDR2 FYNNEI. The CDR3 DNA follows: TGTGCCAGCCCAGGGTCCGTACGAGGCTACACCTTC. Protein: CASPGSVRGYTF.

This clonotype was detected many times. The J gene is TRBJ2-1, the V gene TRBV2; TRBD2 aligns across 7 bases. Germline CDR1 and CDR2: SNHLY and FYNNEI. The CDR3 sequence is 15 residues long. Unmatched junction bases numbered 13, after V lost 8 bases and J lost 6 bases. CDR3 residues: CASLRDYQGRNEQFF. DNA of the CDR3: TGTGCCAGCTTACGGGACTATCAAGGGCGCAATGAGCAGTTCTTC.

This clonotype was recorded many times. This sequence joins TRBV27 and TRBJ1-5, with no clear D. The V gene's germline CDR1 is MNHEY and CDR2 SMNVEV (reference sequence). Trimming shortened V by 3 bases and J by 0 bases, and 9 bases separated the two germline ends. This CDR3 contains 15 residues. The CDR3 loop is CASSFGKNSNQPQHF. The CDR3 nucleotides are TGTGCCAGCAGTTTCGGCAAGAATAGCAATCAGCCCCAGCATTTT.